This T cell receptor beta chain emerged from a study of T cells in Graves' hyperthyroidism and ophthalmopathy. This clonotype was counted at least ten times. In making diagnoses, clinical symptoms, serum thyroxine and TRAb, thyroid ultrasound and orbital computed tomography were all used. Researchers amplified the TCR beta CDR3 regions from RNA transcripts. TCR CDR3 regions were first amplified by RT-PCR with HTBI primers. TCRdb independently ran MiXCR on the multiplex PCR reads; one entry per CDR3 protein. This sample carries fewer than 750,000 distinct CDR3 sequences, about 14% of them seen once, and the ten largest clones take 3.5% to 4.5%. The TCR originated in a woman in her forties with Graves' ophthalmopathy. Sequences were obtained from blood.

CDR3 DNA: TGTGCCAGCAGCGCAAATAGCGGGAGGGAGACCCAGTACTTC. It codes for CASSANSGRETQYF. The J gene is TRBJ2-5, the V gene TRBV9, with 10 bases that match TRBD2. Germline lookup yields CDR1 SGDLS and CDR2 YYNGEE. Trimming removed 3 bases from V and 5 bases from J; junction bases left unmatched: 4. CDR3 length: 14 residues.